This T cell receptor beta chain came from a study of T cell changes during pregnancy in multiple sclerosis. The CDR3 runs 13 residues. Trimming cost V 8 bases and J 1 base, with 11 bases left between them. Germline assignment: CDR1 MDHEN and CDR2 SYDVKM. The table came from immunoSEQ multiplex PCR; TCRdb's copy has only in-frame clones and leaves some out. The profile covers tens of thousands of clones, with roughly 92% appearing a single time and just under 2% taken by the ten largest. The receptor was isolated from a female donor with multiple sclerosis, enrolled in a pregnancy study. The input for sequencing was peripheral blood, taken in the second trimester of pregnancy. The rearrangement joins TRBV28 to TRBJ1-1; possible D gene TRBD1, 5 bases. The DNA of the CDR3 is TGTGCCAGCGCCGTGGGGGGGAACACTGAAGCTTTCTTT. This encodes CASAVGGNTEAFF.